This is a list of T cell receptor beta chains from one sample in a study of T cell responses to AZD1222 COVID-19 vaccine. Clones were read by immunoSEQ multiplex PCR, and TCRdb kept only the in-frame ones, dropping some. The table records 110,000 to 150,000 clones, over 80% of them present only once. Here the sequenced sample was peripheral blood, taken 28 days after the second AZD1222 dose. These receptors were obtained from an adult who received the AZD1222 COVID-19 vaccine. Each CDR3 is given with its conserved first and last residue. The D gene is left open where the match is weak. Clone size is stated in some rows and not others, as once, few, many or a class when expanded.

>.|TRBV5-6|.|TRBJ1-1
TGTGCCAGCAGCCTGACGGGCAGCCTCACTGAAGCTTTCTTT
CASSLTGSLTEAFF
>.|TRBV18|.|TRBJ1-3
TGTGCCAGCTCATATGTAACAGTTTCTGGAAACACCATATATTTT
CASSYVTVSGNTIYF
>.|TRBV12-3/TRBV12-4|.|TRBJ2-7
TGTGCCAGCAGTTACGGAGTCGAGCAGTACTTC
CASSYGVEQYF
>.|TRBV28|.|TRBJ2-7
TGTGCCAGCAGTCGGCCGGGCTACGAGCAGTACTTC
CASSRPGYEQYF
>.|TRBV3-1/TRBV3-2|.|TRBJ1-3
TGTGCCAGCAGCCAACTTCCCGGAAACACCATATATTTT
CASSQLPGNTIYF
>.|TRBV28|once|TRBJ2-5
TGTGCCAGCAGCCTCGGAGTAGAAGAGACCCAGTACTTC
CASSLGVEETQYF
>.|TRBV30|once|TRBJ2-7
TGTGCCTTCCTCACCCCCTCCTACGAGCAGTACTTC
CAFLTPSYEQYF
>.|TRBV30|once|TRBJ1-6
TGTGCCTGGAGTGTACTTAGCAGGGGCGGAAATTCACCCCTCCACTTT
CAWSVLSRGGNSPLHF
>TRBD1|TRBV12-3/TRBV12-4|once|TRBJ1-2
TGTGCCAGCAGTCCCGGGACAGGGGTTGGCTACACCTTC
CASSPGTGVGYTF
>.|TRBV24-1|.|TRBJ1-2
TGTGCCACCAGTGACCCGTCCCAGGGGAGAGAGGCTAACTATGGCTACACCTTC
CATSDPSQGREANYGYTF
>.|TRBV2|.|TRBJ2-1
TGTGCCAGCAGTGAAGGTGGGAGCGTCTTCTTC
CASSEGGSVFF
>.|TRBV15|.|TRBJ2-7
TGTGCCACCAGCAGATATGGGTTACGCAGCGAGCAGTACTTC
CATSRYGLRSEQYF
>.|TRBV24-1|.|TRBJ2-2
TGTGCCACCAGTGATTTTACCCTCGGGGCGGCCGGGGAGCTGTTTTTT
CATSDFTLGAAGELFF
>TRBD1|TRBV7-2|.|TRBJ2-7
TGTGCCAGCAGCTTAGTTCAGGGGGTCTACGAGCAGTACTTC
CASSLVQGVYEQYF
>TRBD1|TRBV13|.|TRBJ2-6
TGTGCCAGCAGCTGGACAGGGGGGATCTCTGGGACCAACGTCCTGACTTTC
CASSWTGGISGTNVLTF